Detailed here is one TCR beta chain. Some clones are missing from TCRdb's copy, which holds only in-frame ones; the method was immunoSEQ multiplex PCR. This sample yields 100,000 to 150,000 clones, of which roughly 89% are seen a single time; less than 5.5% belongs to the top ten. The data derive from a study of blood T cell repertoires in COVID-19. Trimming cost V 3 bases and J 8 bases; bases outside gene matches: 6. Germline CDR1 is LGHDT and CDR2 is YNNKEL (reference sequence). The CDR3 is 13 residues long. The sequence came from a man aged 60-69 years with COVID-19, enrolled during active disease. The V and J genes are TRBV3-1 (or the pseudogene TRBV3-2) and TRBJ1-2; TRBD1 agrees at 7 bases. Sample: peripheral blood. The CDR3 DNA follows: TGTGCCAGCAGCCATCGACAGGGAGGCGGCTACACCTTC. Translation gives CASSHRQGGGYTF.